This TCR beta chain is drawn from a study of blood T cell repertoires in COVID-19. Study details: Whether acute or convalescent, the COVID-19 samples came from the United States, Italy and Spain. From T cells, B-cell-depleted T cells, or PBMCs came the material, which was cDNA or gDNA.

In the original workflow: From reference gene primer amplification, estimates of nucleated cell counts were derived. The protocol was immunoSEQ multiplex PCR, while the TCRdb copy is restricted to in-frame clones and leaves out a portion. That table furnishes V, J and clone size, whereas the DNA furnished D and trimming. The top ten hold around 3.4% of the sample, which has some 250,000 clones, over 70% seen once. Germline trimming cut 6 bases from V and 1 base from J; bases unmatched to any gene: 4. Per germline, CDR1 SNHLY and CDR2 FYNNEI. The CDR3 totals 14 residues. Sequencing was performed on peripheral blood. The genes are TRBV2 and TRBJ1-1; TRBD1 matches at 8 bases. The receptor's source is a woman older than 75 with acute or convalescent COVID-19. The CDR3 nucleotides read TGTGCCAGCAGGGTAGACAGGGGGAACACTGAAGCTTTCTTT. Encoded protein: CASRVDRGNTEAFF.